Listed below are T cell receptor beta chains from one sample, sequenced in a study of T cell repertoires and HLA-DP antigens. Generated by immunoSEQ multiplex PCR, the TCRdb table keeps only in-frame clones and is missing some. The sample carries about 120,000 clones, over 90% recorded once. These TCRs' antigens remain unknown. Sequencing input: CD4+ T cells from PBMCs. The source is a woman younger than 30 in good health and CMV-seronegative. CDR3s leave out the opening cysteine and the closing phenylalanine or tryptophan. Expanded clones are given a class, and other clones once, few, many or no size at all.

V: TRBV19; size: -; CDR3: ASSVFTARSYNEQF
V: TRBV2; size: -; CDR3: ASRQGDGYT
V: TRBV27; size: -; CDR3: ASSLEAGYEQY
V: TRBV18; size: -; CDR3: ASSSNRGGEAF
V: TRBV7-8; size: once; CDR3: ASRELAIRKETQY
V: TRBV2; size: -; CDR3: ASSRTSGPYNEQF
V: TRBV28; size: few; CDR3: ASSLLDRNEKLF
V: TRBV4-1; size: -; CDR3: ASSQEAGTGFQYEQY
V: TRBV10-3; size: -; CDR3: AISNLVPGTEAF
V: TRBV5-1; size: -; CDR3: ASSPQGGDRGTEAF
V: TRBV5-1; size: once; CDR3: ASSLGELRNIQY
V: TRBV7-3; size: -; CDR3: ASSASGTGGLDGYT
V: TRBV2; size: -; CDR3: ASRGTARGNTIY
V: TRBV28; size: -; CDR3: ASMRFHGQPQH
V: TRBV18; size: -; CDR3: ASSPGLAGMNEQF
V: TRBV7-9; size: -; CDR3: ASSLKGGDNNEQF
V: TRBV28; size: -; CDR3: ASSFFHWAQGYGYT
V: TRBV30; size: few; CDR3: AYGGGTDTQY
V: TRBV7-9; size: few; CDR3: ASSNNYEQY
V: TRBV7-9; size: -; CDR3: ASSFAGTSGYNEQF
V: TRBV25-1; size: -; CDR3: ASSELGEARRSYEQY
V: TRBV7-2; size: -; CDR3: ASSSPPGNWVHIG
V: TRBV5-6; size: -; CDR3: ASSPRQETSYNEQF
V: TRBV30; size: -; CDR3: AWRDSAGTMLNTEAF
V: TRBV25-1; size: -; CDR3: ASSKIKGQNTEAF
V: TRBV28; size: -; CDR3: ASSPHGGSTEAF